The 30 T cell receptor beta chains listed next were all sequenced from one sample in a study of type 1 and type 2 diabetes patients (dated by TCRdb to 2016 to 2017). Reads for this sample came from an Illumina MiSeq. Genomic DNA from sorted T cell subsets was used as template for TCRbeta CDR3 amplification. The TCRbeta CDR3 region was amplified by multiplex PCR using 30 forward and 13 reverse primers. The public reads were quality trimmed at Q25 with fastp and then assembled into clones with MiXCR by TCRdb, keeping productive beta chains. Here each entry gathers all rows of one CDR3 protein and keeps the most common genes and DNA. The sample data list around 300,000 distinct CDR3 sequences, and 47% of these were observed just once. The biggest ten clones account for roughly 15% of the sample. Sequenced sample: peripheral blood mononuclear cells (PBMCs). All receptors derive from a man aged 18 to 30 with type 2 diabetes.

The rearrangement uses TRBV20-1 and TRBJ2-3; 11 nucleotides match TRBD2. From germline, CDR1 is DFQATT and CDR2 SNEGSKA (reference sequence). CDR3 size: 14 residues. The V segment lost 5 bases and the J segment 5 bases; nucleotides outside the gene matches: 6. CDR3 protein: CSALPGLAGDTQYF. In DNA form, the CDR3 reads TGCAGTGCTCTCCCCGGACTAGCGGGAGATACGCAGTATTTT.

This rearrangement joins TRBV30 to TRBJ1-2; 7 bases are a match to TRBD1. V dropped 1 base and J dropped 8; count of bases not matched to a gene: 4. CDR1 and CDR2 from the germline V gene are GTSNPN and SVGIG (reference sequence). The CDR3 is 12 amino acids. For the CDR3, the DNA is TGTGCCTGGAGTGGGACAGGCGAGGGCTACACCTTC. Translation: CAWSGTGEGYTF.

This clonotype was counted once. CDR3 amino acids: CAWSLNGETQYF. The CDR3 bases are TGTGCCTGGAGTCTTAATGGGGAGACCCAGTACTTC. The gene calls are TRBV30 and TRBJ2-5, with D hard to call. The V gene lost 2 bases and the J gene lost 5 bases, with 9 bases spanning the gap. The germline CDR1 and CDR2 sequences are GTSNPN and SVGIG (reference sequence). The CDR3 is 12 residues long. Using reference TRBV30 and TRBJ2-5 for the parts outside the CDR3, the full variable domain is SQTIHQWPATLVQPVGSPLSLECTVEGTSNPNLYWYRQAAGRGLQLLFYSVGIGQISSEVPQNLSASRPQDRQFILSSKKLLLSDSGFYLCAWSLNGETQYFGPGTRLLVL.

The genes are TRBV14 and TRBJ2-5; 11 bases line up with TRBD1. After removal of 4 bases from V and 5 bases from J, the junction contained 9 bases not matched to a gene. CDR1 is SGHDN and CDR2 is FVKESK in the germline V gene. The CDR3 totals 16 residues. The CDR3 spells CASSPPAGTGGETQYF. CDR3 sequence (DNA): TGTGCCAGCAGCCCACCGGCCGGGACAGGGGGGGAGACCCAGTACTTC.

The rearrangement uses TRBV10-2 and TRBJ2-5; D not certain. Germline V gene lookup returns CDR1 WSHSY and CDR2 SAAADI. The V end was cut by 6 bases, the J end by 6 bases, with 14 bases between. The CDR3 sequence is 13 residues long. CDR3 in DNA: TGCGCCAGCAGGGACCCGGGTTTGCAGACCCAGTACTTC. Protein product: CASRDPGLQTQYF.

Here the CDR3 reads CATSVSAVGTGELFF. The CDR3 nucleotides read TGTGCCACCAGTGTATCGGCAGTCGGAACCGGGGAGCTGTTTTTT. The gene calls are TRBV24-1 and TRBJ2-2, with D hard to call. Trimming left V 5 bases short and J 5 bases short, with 14 bases between. CDR3 length equals 15 residues. Germline V gene data show CDR1 as KGHDR and CDR2 as SFDVKD.

The rearrangement links TRBV12-3 or TRBV12-4 to TRBJ1-5; TRBD1 might be the D (5 bases). V lost 4 bases and J lost 7, with 11 bases in between. The CDR3 has 13 amino acids. The CDR3 reads CASSSQGFQPQHF. CDR3 nucleotides: TGTGCCAGCAGTTCGCAGGGTTTCCAGCCCCAGCATTTT.

J is TRBJ2-2 and V is TRBV27; no definite D call. The CDR3 spans 11 residues. Between the trimmed V and J ends, which lost 4 bases and 9 bases, there was a span of 6 bases. CDR1 and CDR2 (germline): MNHEY, SMNVEV (reference sequence). Written as DNA, the CDR3 is TGTGCCAGCAGTTCCTTTAGGGAGCTGTTTTTT. This translates into CASSSFRELFF.

This clonotype was observed a few times. This chain connects TRBV15 to TRBJ2-5, with D possibly being TRBD2 (6 bases). Germline V gene lookup returns CDR1 LNHNV and CDR2 YYDKDF (reference sequence). V lost 2 bases, J lost 2 bases, and 12 bases lay in between. This CDR3 region has 15 residues. CDR3 protein: CATSRTWGLQETQYF. The CDR3 DNA sequence: TGTGCCACCAGCAGAACCTGGGGACTTCAAGAGACCCAGTACTTC.

This rearrangement joins TRBV27 to TRBJ2-1; 11 nucleotides match TRBD1. CDR1 is MNHEY, CDR2 SMNVEV, per germline (reference sequence). CDR3 length equals 15 residues. V gave up 5 bases and J gave up 7 bases; unmatched junction bases: 7. The CDR3 spells CASSLGTGGNNEQFF. CDR3 sequence (DNA): TGTGCCAGCAGTCTTGGGACAGGGGGTAATAATGAGCAGTTCTTC.

This clonotype has only a few counts. The chain links TRBV15 to TRBJ1-1; TRBD1 aligns across 11 bases. Germline V gene data show CDR1 as LNHNV and CDR2 as YYDKDF (reference sequence). The CDR3 runs 15 residues. Trimming removed 10 bases from V and 8 bases from J; junction bases left unmatched: 15. This CDR3 is CAIGQGANLGPEAFF. In DNA, the CDR3 is TGTGCCATCGGACAGGGGGCGAATTTGGGTCCGGAAGCTTTCTTT.

This clonotype was detected a few times. The CDR3 nucleotides read TGTGCCAGCAGCTTAAACAGGGGGACTGGGGCCAACGTCCTGACTTTC. Its translation: CASSLNRGTGANVLTF. This rearrangement joins TRBV7-3 to TRBJ2-6; 8 bases map to TRBD1. CDR3 length: 16 residues. V trimming: 1 base; J trimming: 2 bases; junction bases outside the gene matches: 1. Germline loops: CDR1 SGHTA, CDR2 FQGTGA.

This clonotype was counted only a few times. This rearrangement joins TRBV19 to TRBJ2-7; TRBD1 aligns across 7 bases. This CDR3 is built from 14 residues. V shed 4 bases and J 4 bases; nucleotides not matched to a gene: 7. Germline CDR1 LNHDA, CDR2 SQIVND (reference sequence). CDR3: CASSTPGQLYEQYF. The CDR3 nucleotides read TGTGCCAGTAGTACTCCGGGACAGCTTTACGAGCAGTACTTC.

This chain joins TRBV28 and TRBJ1-5, with 10 nucleotides matching TRBD1. With 4 bases clipped from V and 1 base from J, the junction kept 1 base outside the gene matches. This CDR3 has 15 residues. Germline CDR1 MDHEN, CDR2 SYDVKM. CDR3 sequence: CASSWGQGSNQPQHF. As DNA, the CDR3 is TGTGCCAGCAGTTGGGGACAGGGGAGCAATCAGCCCCAGCATTTT.

In this sample, this clonotype turned up a few times. The chain couples TRBV10-2 to TRBJ2-7, with 8 bases identical to TRBD1. CDR1 and CDR2 (germline): WSHSY, SAAADI. V shed 3 bases, J shed 4 bases, and the junction held 8 bases outside the gene matches. This CDR3 has 15 residues. CDR3 sequence: CASSDLTGGYYEQYF. In nucleotides, the CDR3 is TGCGCCAGCAGTGACCTCACAGGGGGATATTACGAGCAGTACTTC.

The CDR3 DNA reads as TGCGCCAGCAGCCCGGGACGAGATCAGCCCCAGCATTTT. The encoded protein is CASSPGRDQPQHF. This sequence joins TRBV10-1 and TRBJ1-5; D perhaps matches TRBD1 (5 bases). CDR3 length: 13 amino acids. Trimming cost V 6 bases and J 5 bases, with 11 bases left between them. Germline V gene lookup returns CDR1 WNHNN and CDR2 SYGVQD (reference sequence).

This clonotype has more than one count but fewer than ten. The gene calls are TRBV4-3 and TRBJ2-5, with 7 bases identical to TRBD1. The CDR3 loop spans 15 amino acids. The junction had 3 bases not matched to a gene; V was cut back by 0 bases and J by 2 bases. Germline V gene data show CDR1 as LGHNA and CDR2 as YSLEER. This CDR3 is CASSQDGTAQETQYF. The CDR3 DNA sequence: TGCGCCAGCAGCCAAGATGGGACAGCACAAGAGACCCAGTACTTC.

This rearrangement joins TRBV12-3 or TRBV12-4 to TRBJ2-7, with D tentatively TRBD2 (5 bases). V gave up 6 bases and J gave up 5 bases, with 11 bases separating them. The CDR3 length is 12 residues. The CDR3 DNA is TGTGCCAGCAGCGGGGTAGGCCACGAGCAGTACTTC. Amino acids: CASSGVGHEQYF.

The CDR3 DNA is TGTGCCAGTAGTATAGATTGGACTAGCTCACACGAGCAGTTCTTC. Translation: CASSIDWTSSHEQFF. The V and J genes are TRBV19 and TRBJ2-1, with 8 bases that match TRBD2. The germline CDR1 and CDR2 sequences are LNHDA and SQIVND (reference sequence). V dropped 0 bases and J dropped 10; count of bases not matched to a gene: 8. The CDR3 sequence is 15 residues long. Full variable domain (missing parts from reference TRBV19 and TRBJ2-1): DGGITQSPKYLFRKEGQNVTLSCEQNLNHDAMYWYRQDPGQGLRLIYYSQIVNDFQKGDIAEGYSVSREKKESFPLTVTSAQKNPTAFYLCASSIDWTSSHEQFFGPGTRLTVL.

This chain joins TRBV7-6 and TRBJ1-5; tentative D call: TRBD1 (6 bases). Looked up from germline, CDR1 is SGHVS and CDR2 is FNYEAQ. V was pared by 2 bases and J by 6 bases, with 11 bases between. The CDR3 is 14 amino acids. This CDR3 is CASSLLTGPQPQHF. CDR3 in DNA: TGTGCCAGCAGCTTACTGACAGGACCTCAGCCCCAGCATTTT.

This sequence joins TRBV5-1 and TRBJ2-1; 11 bases align to TRBD2. CDR3 size: 17 residues. V shed 0 bases, J shed 3 bases, and the junction held 5 bases outside the gene matches. Germline V gene data show CDR1 as SGHRS and CDR2 as YFSETQ. CDR3 protein: CASSLVGTSGLYNEQFF. As DNA, the CDR3 is TGCGCCAGCAGCTTGGTAGGGACTAGCGGACTCTACAATGAGCAGTTCTTC.

The V gene is TRBV4-1, the J gene TRBJ2-7; weak D call: TRBD1 (5 bases). This CDR3 has 15 residues. The germline gives CDR1 MGHRA, CDR2 YSYEKL. With 3 bases removed from V and 4 bases from J, the gap between germline ends came to 16 bases. The CDR3 loop is CASSHTLTAPYEQYF. Written as DNA, the CDR3 is TGCGCCAGCAGCCACACGTTGACAGCTCCGTACGAGCAGTACTTC.

This clonotype was seen more than once but under ten times. J is TRBJ1-1 and V is TRBV19, with 7 positions matching TRBD1. The V gene end was trimmed by 6 bases and the J gene end by 4 bases; junction bases not matched to a gene: 17. There are 17 residues in the CDR3. Germline CDR1 reads LNHDA; CDR2 reads SQIVND (reference sequence). The CDR3 bases are TGTGCCAGTAGGGTGACGAGGGGGCGGGAAGAAGGCACTGAAGCTTTCTTT. It encodes CASRVTRGREEGTEAFF.

This clonotype appeared a few times. The CDR3 nucleotides are TGTGCCACCAGTGGTACCCGACGGAATCTTCAGCCCCAGCATTTT. It is translated as CATSGTRRNLQPQHF. The V call is TRBV24-1, the J call TRBJ1-5; D call uncertain. This CDR3 contains 15 residues. The germline V gene has CDR1 KGHDR and CDR2 SFDVKD. V lost 5 bases to trimming and J lost 6 bases, with 16 bases between them.

The V and J genes are TRBV29-1 and TRBJ1-4; D is unresolved. Per germline, CDR1 SQVTM and CDR2 ANQGSEA. Trimming left V 5 bases short and J 3 bases short, with 7 bases between. The CDR3 consists of 12 residues. CDR3 DNA sequence: TGCAGCGTTCAGGCCCCTAATGAAAAACTGTTTTTT. It translates to CSVQAPNEKLFF.

The rearrangement uses TRBV28 and TRBJ2-3; possible D gene TRBD2, 6 bases. Deletions cut 10 bases from V and 2 bases from J, with 16 bases between. From germline, CDR1 is MDHEN and CDR2 SYDVKM. The CDR3 length is 14 residues. Written as DNA, the CDR3 is TGTGCCACCAAAAGCGGGTTGTTCACAGATACGCAGTATTTT. Its translation is CATKSGLFTDTQYF.

As concerns this clonotype: A read error may explain this, as a much larger clone is one base away. The chain joins TRBV25-1 to TRBJ2-2, with a possible D match to TRBD1 (6 bases). There are 15 residues in the CDR3. Germline V gives CDR1 MGHDK, CDR2 SYGVNS. CDR3 in amino acids: CASSEDSQNTGELFF. CDR3 sequence (DNA): TGTGCCAGTAGTGAGGACAGTCAGAACACCGGGGAGCTGTTTTTT.

The rearrangement uses TRBV11-3 and TRBJ2-2, with D tentatively TRBD1 (5 bases). The CDR3 consists of 14 residues. Germline-derived CDR1 and CDR2 are SGHNT and YENEEA. The V end was cut by 8 bases, the J end by 3 bases, with 13 bases between. The chain's CDR3 is CASSDSRDTGELFF. The DNA for the CDR3 is TGTGCCAGCTCTGACAGTAGGGACACCGGGGAGCTGTTTTTT.

The chain employs TRBV2 and TRBJ2-5, with D perhaps matching TRBD1 or TRBD2 (5 bases each). In germline, CDR1 is SNHLY, CDR2 FYNNEI. The V end lost 3 bases, the J end lost 2 bases, and 13 bases lay between the germline ends. The CDR3 has 15 residues. The CDR3 is CASSDGSGPQETQYF. For the CDR3, the DNA is TGTGCCAGCAGTGATGGGTCGGGACCTCAAGAGACCCAGTACTTC.

V gene TRBV19 combines with J gene TRBJ1-4; 8 bases match TRBD1. The ends lost 4 bases at V and 10 bases at J; junction bases unmatched: 14. This CDR3 comprises 16 residues. Per the germline V gene, CDR1 is LNHDA and CDR2 is SQIVND (reference sequence). CDR3 region: CASSRHRGDFLGKLFF. The CDR3 DNA reads as TGTGCCAGTAGTAGGCACAGGGGGGATTTCCTCGGAAAACTGTTTTTT.